The subject of this entry is one TCR beta chain. Seattle's enrolled individuals joined amid active infection and were then monitored longitudinally. Germline V gives CDR1 LGHDT, CDR2 YNNKEL (reference sequence). There are 14 residues in the CDR3. Trimming stripped 1 base from V and 4 bases from J, with 10 bases between. The data stem from a study of blood T cell repertoires in COVID-19. Produced via immunoSEQ multiplex PCR; TCRdb's table is partial and in-frame only. The sample includes more than 75,000 clones, about 90% seen only once; the top ten take less than 3%. The chain joins TRBV3-1 (or the pseudogene TRBV3-2) to TRBJ1-1; TRBD1 is a possible D gene (6 bases). Input material: peripheral blood. The receptor's source is a man aged 50-60 years with COVID-19, enrolled during active disease. CDR3 in amino acids: CASSQVGGGTEAFF. In DNA form, the CDR3 reads TGTGCCAGCAGCCAAGTGGGAGGGGGCACTGAAGCTTTCTTT.